These 7 T cell receptor beta chains were all obtained from the same sample, sequenced in a study of CD8+ T cells in alopecia areata. The treatment is: oral pan-JAK inhibitor, 5-10 mg twice daily. Reverse transcribed after extraction, RNA yielded cDNA as the sequencing template. Generated by immunoSEQ multiplex PCR, the TCRdb table keeps only in-frame clones and is missing some. The data contain some 220,000 clones, around three fifths of them singletons. This material consisted of CD4+ T cells sorted from blood, taken at week 4, from a patient treated with tofacitinib. These receptors all stem from a human donor with alopecia areata.

V is TRBV29-1 and J is TRBJ1-1; D gene unclear. V was cut by 4 bases and J by 9 bases, with 18 bases left in between. From germline, CDR1 is SQVTM and CDR2 ANQGSEA. The CDR3 is 13 residues long. CDR3 DNA sequence: TGCAGCGTTGGTCGAGCGTCAGGAACTCAAGCTTTCTTT. Translation gives CSVGRASGTQAFF.

The chain couples TRBV27 to TRBJ1-3; no definite D call. The CDR3 is made up of 15 amino acids. The V gene's germline CDR1 is MNHEY and CDR2 SMNVEV (reference sequence). The germline V and J ends were trimmed by 4 bases and 4 bases, with 14 bases remaining between them. The CDR3 DNA follows: TGTGCCAGCAGTTCGGGCCTTAGCAGGGGAAACACCATATATTTT. It is translated as CASSSGLSRGNTIYF.

The chain employs TRBV30 and TRBJ2-1; 11 nucleotides align to TRBD1. This CDR3 comprises 15 residues. J lost 8 bases, V lost 3 bases, and 9 bases had no gene match. The germline CDR1 and CDR2 sequences are GTSNPN and SVGIG (reference sequence). Written as DNA, the CDR3 is TGTGCCTGGAGCTCCCGGGACAGGGGGGTCGATGAGCAGTTCTTC. The encoded protein is CAWSSRDRGVDEQFF.

This clone was counted only a few times. The sample holds other DNA sequences that translate to the same CDR3. The V gene is TRBV7-2, the J gene TRBJ1-2; 8 bases are shared with TRBD1. J lost 8 bases, V lost 5 bases, and 4 bases had no gene match. The CDR3 is 12 amino acids. Germline V gives CDR1 SGHTA, CDR2 FQGNSA. CDR3 DNA: TGTGCCAGCAGCCCCCGGACAGGGGGCTACACCTTC. Amino acids: CASSPRTGGYTF.

The chain links TRBV29-1 to TRBJ2-7, with D possibly matching TRBD2 (6 bases). The CDR3 runs 14 residues. Per germline, CDR1 SQVTM and CDR2 ANQGSEA. The germline V and J ends were trimmed by 1 base and 5 bases, with 15 bases remaining between them. The CDR3 sequence is CSVEARAGLHEQYF. CDR3 bases: TGCAGCGTTGAAGCGCGGGCAGGACTACACGAGCAGTACTTC.

The chain is built from TRBV11-2 and TRBJ2-3, with 8 bases fitting TRBD1. Germline values: CDR1 SGHAT, CDR2 FQNNGV. V lost 4 bases, J lost 0 bases, and 3 bases stayed unmatched. The CDR3 contains 15 residues. This CDR3 reads CASSSDRASTDTQYF. CDR3 bases: TGTGCCAGCAGCTCGGACAGGGCTAGCACAGATACGCAGTATTTT.

Only a few counts were recorded for this clone. The chain recombines TRBV30 with TRBJ2-4; no clear D gene. Germline loops: CDR1 GTSNPN, CDR2 SVGIG (reference sequence). The CDR3 length is 12 residues. V dropped 0 bases and J dropped 11 bases, with 11 bases sitting between them. The CDR3 DNA is TGTGCCTGGAGTGTACAGACTGGTTTTCAGTACTTC. It codes for CAWSVQTGFQYF.